The 2 T cell receptor beta chains presented below share a single source sample, sequenced in a study of blood T cell repertoires in COVID-19. TCRdb keeps only in-frame clones here, not all; method: immunoSEQ multiplex PCR. The sample has some 220,000 clones, about four fifths seen once. The sample consisted of PBMCs or T cells enriched from blood (not recorded which). These receptors were taken from a woman aged 40 to 50 with acute COVID-19.

This clone is a singleton in its sample. The chain joins TRBV18 to TRBJ1-4; 8 nucleotides line up with TRBD1. There are 15 residues in the CDR3. V dropped 1 base and J dropped 7; count of bases not matched to a gene: 5. Per germline, CDR1 KGHSH and CDR2 LQKENI. In DNA form, the CDR3 reads TGTGCCAGCTCACCACTTAAGGACAGGGTTGAAAAACTGTTTTTT. Amino acid sequence: CASSPLKDRVEKLFF.

This chain connects TRBV7-3 to TRBJ1-1; TRBD1 matches at 7 bases. Trimming removed 5 bases from V and 1 base from J; junction bases left unmatched: 7. Germline lookup yields CDR1 SGHTA and CDR2 FQGTGA. This CDR3 has 15 amino acids. CDR3 bases: TGTGCCAGCAGCCAAACCGGGACAGCGAACACTGAAGCTTTCTTT. This gives the protein CASSQTGTANTEAFF.